The 17 T cell receptor beta chains reported below all come from one sample, sequenced in a study of response to subunit inactivated influenza vaccine. TCRdb processed the RT-PCR reads anew with MiXCR; each CDR3 protein has one entry. The top ten clones hold about 9.9% of a sample with 650,000 to 700,000 distinct CDR3 sequences, approximately 14% of them seen once. The sequenced sample was PBMCs from blood, obtained 11 to 12 days after vaccination. These receptors were collected from a man aged 50-59 years who received an inactivated influenza vaccine.

The rearrangement links TRBV4-2 to TRBJ2-1; maybe TRBD2 (6 bases). The CDR3 has 15 amino acids. Germline values: CDR1 LGHNA, CDR2 YNFKEQ. V was trimmed by 3 bases and J by 5 bases, leaving 14 bases between them. The CDR3 loop reads CASSQMDGGNNEQFF. Here the CDR3 DNA reads TGTGCCAGCAGCCAGATGGACGGAGGGAACAATGAGCAGTTCTTC.

This clonotype showed up many times. CDR3 nucleotides: TGTGCCAGCAGTTACGGCGAAAGGGGGGGGGGTCGAGAGACCCAGTACTTC. It encodes CASSYGERGGGRETQYF. The chain is built from TRBV6-5 and TRBJ2-5, with D perhaps TRBD2 (7 bases). The germline V gene encodes CDR1 MNHEY and CDR2 SVGAGI. V lost 2 bases and J 4 bases, leaving 20 bases between the germline ends. The CDR3 covers 17 residues.

Written as DNA, the CDR3 is TGCAGTGCCAACAGGGGGCAAGGTAACGAGCAGTACTTC. Translated: CSANRGQGNEQYF. V usage is TRBV20-1 and J usage is TRBJ2-7; 9 bases map to TRBD1. Trimming removed 6 bases from V and 5 bases from J; junction bases left unmatched: 8. The CDR3 runs 13 residues. The germline V gene has CDR1 DFQATT and CDR2 SNEGSKA (reference sequence).

This clonotype was seen a handful of times. The gene calls are TRBV3-1 and TRBJ2-1, with 15 bases aligning to TRBD2. Germline assignment: CDR1 LGHDT and CDR2 YNNKEL (reference sequence). This CDR3 region has 16 residues. The J segment lost 6 bases and the V segment lost 5 bases, leaving 5 bases of the junction unmatched. The CDR3 is CASSWGLAGGSNEQFF. Written as DNA, the CDR3 is TGTGCCAGCAGCTGGGGACTAGCGGGAGGCAGCAATGAGCAGTTCTTC.

CDR3 sequence: CASSPGTGIVGELFF. CDR3 sequence (DNA): TGTGCCAGCAGCCCCGGGACAGGGATTGTCGGGGAGCTGTTTTTT. The chain has TRBV7-3 and TRBJ2-2, with 9 positions matching TRBD1. The CDR3 runs 15 residues. Germline CDR1 reads SGHTA; CDR2 reads FQGTGA. Germline trimming cut 5 bases from V and 7 bases from J; bases unmatched to any gene: 8.

The chain is built from TRBV29-1 and TRBJ2-3; the D gene is possibly TRBD1 (6 bases). V dropped 7 bases and J dropped 2 bases, with 10 bases sitting between them. The CDR3 is 12 amino acids. The germline gives CDR1 SQVTM, CDR2 ANQGSEA. DNA for the CDR3: TGCAGCGGAAACAGGGTCACAGATACGCAGTATTTT. It is translated as CSGNRVTDTQYF.

This clonotype was counted only a few times. For the CDR3, the DNA is TGCGCCAGCAGCCCCGGGACAAACGGGGATACGCAGTATTTT. Translated: CASSPGTNGDTQYF. The genes are TRBV5-1 and TRBJ2-3; TRBD1 is a possible D gene (6 bases). Germline V gene lookup returns CDR1 SGHRS and CDR2 YFSETQ. Between the trimmed V and J ends, which lost 4 bases and 6 bases, there was a span of 15 bases. The CDR3 is 14 amino acids.

V gene TRBV20-1 combines with J gene TRBJ1-1; no reliable D call. The length of the CDR3 is 14 residues. Trimming took off 0 bases at V and 0 bases at J, with 8 bases between the two ends. Germline-derived CDR1 and CDR2 are DFQATT and SNEGSKA (reference sequence). DNA of the CDR3: TGCAGTGCTAGAGAGGCTTCCCTGAACACTGAAGCTTTCTTT. Its protein is CSAREASLNTEAFF.

The chain combines TRBV7-2 with TRBJ2-1; D is undetermined. The germline gives CDR1 SGHTA, CDR2 FQGNSA. Trimming left V 1 base short and J 10 bases short, with 8 bases between. This CDR3 has 12 amino acids. In nucleotides, the CDR3 is TGTGCCAGCAGCTTAGGGTGGCAGGAGCAGTTCTTC. Its translation is CASSLGWQEQFF.

This clonotype appeared a few times. The rearrangement uses TRBV6-5 and TRBJ2-7; D perhaps matches TRBD1 (6 bases). Trimming stripped 5 bases from V and 4 bases from J, with 12 bases between. The CDR3 has 13 residues. Germline V gives CDR1 MNHEY, CDR2 SVGAGI. DNA for the CDR3: TGTGCCAGCAGTCACACCGACAGGTACGAGCAGTACTTC. Translating gives CASSHTDRYEQYF.

The V call is TRBV11-2, the J call TRBJ2-7, with D perhaps matching TRBD2 (7 bases). The CDR3 extends over 14 amino acids. Germline CDR1 reads SGHAT; CDR2 reads FQNNGV. The V and J ends lost 1 base and 7 bases respectively, with 14 bases between them. The CDR3 coding sequence is TGTGCCAGCAGCTTAGTACGGGGGGCGTGGGAGCAGTACTTC. Translating it yields CASSLVRGAWEQYF.

This clonotype occurred a few times. The genes are TRBV20-1 and TRBJ1-6; 9 bases align to TRBD1. This CDR3 is 14 amino acids long. Germline-derived CDR1 and CDR2 are DFQATT and SNEGSKA (reference sequence). J lost 8 bases, V lost 5 bases, and 7 bases had no gene match. The CDR3 sequence is CSAYRGQRDSPLHF. CDR3 bases: TGCAGTGCTTACAGGGGGCAGAGGGATTCACCCCTCCACTTT.

This clonotype was counted a few times. The chain links TRBV7-2 to TRBJ2-1, with a weak D call TRBD1 (5 bases). V lost 1 base to trimming and J lost 7 bases, with 11 bases between them. The CDR3 covers 14 residues. CDR1 and CDR2 from the germline V gene are SGHTA and FQGNSA. In DNA form, the CDR3 reads TGTGCCAGCAGCTTAGTCCCAGGGCCGAATGAGCAGTTCTTC. Translating gives CASSLVPGPNEQFF.

The V call is TRBV29-1, the J call TRBJ2-6; D may be TRBD1 or TRBD2 (5 bases each). This CDR3 contains 14 residues. Trimming removed 4 bases from V and 4 bases from J, with 11 bases in between. The germline CDR1 and CDR2 sequences are SQVTM and ANQGSEA. In nucleotides, the CDR3 is TGCAGCGTTGGGGACCTCTCCGGGGCCAACGTCCTGACTTTC. The encoded protein is CSVGDLSGANVLTF.

This clonotype was seen a few times. The rearrangement joins TRBV6-2 or TRBV6-3 to TRBJ2-7, with D perhaps assigned TRBD1 or TRBD2 (5 bases each). The CDR3 sequence is 15 residues long. The V end was cut by 7 bases, the J end by 2 bases, with 18 bases between. From germline, CDR1 is MNHEY and CDR2 SVGEGT. The CDR3 coding sequence is TGTGCCAGCACCCTCACGGACGGGACGGCCTACGAGCAGTACTTC. It translates to CASTLTDGTAYEQYF.

The chain uses TRBV5-1 and TRBJ2-7; 9 bases are shared with TRBD1. Germline CDR1 is SGHRS and CDR2 is YFSETQ. With 4 bases clipped from V and 6 bases from J, the junction kept 8 bases outside the gene matches. CDR3 size: 14 residues. In nucleotides, the CDR3 is TGCGCCAGCAGCCCAGGACAGGGGAAAGGCGAGCAGTACTTC. Amino acids: CASSPGQGKGEQYF.

This clonotype showed up just a few times. The rearrangement links TRBV4-1 to TRBJ2-7; tentatively, D is TRBD1 (6 bases). The CDR3 is 12 residues long. CDR1 and CDR2 (germline): MGHRA, YSYEKL. V dropped 2 bases and J dropped 6 bases, with 8 bases sitting between them. CDR3 region: CASSQTGFEQYF. CDR3 DNA: TGCGCCAGCAGCCAAACAGGGTTCGAGCAGTACTTC.